Each of the 18 T cell receptor beta chains below was sequenced from the same sample in a study of blood T cell repertoires in COVID-19. Assay: immunoSEQ multiplex PCR; the TCRdb copy retains only in-frame clones and omits some. Of 150,000 to 200,000 clones listed, around four fifths were seen once; the top ten hold approximately 2.6%. Sequencing was carried out using peripheral blood. Receptors were obtained from a woman older than 75 with COVID-19, enrolled during active disease.

This clone was detected a few times. The chain employs TRBV5-1 and TRBJ2-3; weak D call: TRBD2 (6 bases). The ends were cut back, 4 bases at V and 3 bases at J, with 15 bases in the middle. This CDR3 is 15 amino acids long. Germline values: CDR1 SGHRS, CDR2 YFSETQ. The CDR3 sequence is CASSLGGTGTDTQYF. As DNA, the CDR3 is TGCGCCAGCAGCCTGGGGGGAACGGGGACAGATACGCAGTATTTT.

The chain combines TRBV28 with TRBJ2-7; TRBD1 agrees at 11 bases. This CDR3 spans 14 amino acids. Per germline, CDR1 MDHEN and CDR2 SYDVKM. With 5 bases clipped from V and 2 bases from J, the junction kept 2 bases outside the gene matches. The CDR3 region is CASSVGQGAYEQYF. The CDR3 DNA is TGTGCCAGCAGTGTGGGACAGGGGGCCTACGAGCAGTACTTC.

This chain connects TRBV30 to TRBJ2-1; TRBD2 aligns across 8 bases. Losses at the gene ends were 5 bases for V and 1 base for J; bases not matched to a gene: 7. Per the germline V gene, CDR1 is GTSNPN and CDR2 is SVGIG (reference sequence). The CDR3 is 15 residues long. The CDR3 spells CAWSRTSRSYNEQFF. The DNA of the CDR3 is TGTGCCTGGTCGAGGACTAGCCGGTCCTACAATGAGCAGTTCTTC. Full variable domain (remainder filled in from reference TRBV30 and TRBJ2-1): SQTIHQWPATLVQPVGSPLSLECTVEGTSNPNLYWYRQAAGRGLQLLFYSVGIGQISSEVPQNLSASRPQDRQFILSSKKLLLSDSGFYLCAWSRTSRSYNEQFFGPGTRLTVL.

The CDR3 DNA sequence: TGTGCCAGCAGCTTAGAAGCGGCGGGCGCCGGGGAGCTGTTTTTT. Residues: CASSLEAAGAGELFF. The chain combines TRBV7-9 with TRBJ2-2, with TRBD2 as a possible D gene (5 bases). Germline CDR1 is SEHNR and CDR2 is FQNEAQ (reference sequence). This CDR3 contains 15 residues. The V end lost 1 base, the J end lost 6 bases, and 12 bases lay between the germline ends.

This clone occurred once. CDR3 region: CASSPRQVLSYYEQYF. CDR3 DNA sequence: TGTGCCAGCTCACCGAGACAGGTGCTCTCCTACTACGAGCAGTACTTC. The chain has TRBV18 and TRBJ2-7, with D possibly matching TRBD1 (6 bases). Between the trimmed V and J ends, which lost 3 bases and 3 bases, there was a span of 18 bases. CDR3 length: 16 residues. CDR1 and CDR2 (germline): KGHSH, LQKENI.

The chain recombines TRBV6-1 with TRBJ2-1; 7 bases map to TRBD1. Germline values: CDR1 MNHNS, CDR2 SASEGT. Unmatched junction bases numbered 4, after V lost 3 bases and J lost 2 bases. The CDR3 has 15 residues. CDR3 bases: TGTGCCAGCAGTGAGTTCAGGGGGACCTACAATGAGCAGTTCTTC. As protein: CASSEFRGTYNEQFF.

The count of this clone is one. The rearrangement joins TRBV18 to TRBJ2-3; possibly TRBD2 for D (6 bases). V lost 3 bases and J lost 4, with 14 bases in between. Germline V lookup: CDR1 KGHSH, CDR2 LQKENI. There are 15 residues in the CDR3. DNA of the CDR3: TGTGCCAGCTCACCCACCGCGGGACTCCCAGATACGCAGTATTTT. Protein: CASSPTAGLPDTQYF.

This chain joins TRBV10-1 and TRBJ2-3, with D perhaps TRBD2 (6 bases). The CDR3 runs 14 residues. The germline CDR1 and CDR2 sequences are WNHNN and SYGVQD (reference sequence). Trimming removed 8 bases from V and 2 bases from J, with 14 bases in between. In DNA, the CDR3 is TGCGCCAGCGGAACGGGAGCCCCCACAGATACGCAGTATTTT. Encoded protein: CASGTGAPTDTQYF.

This clone was detected only once. The V call is TRBV9, the J call TRBJ2-1; 8 nucleotides agree with TRBD2. J was trimmed by 0 bases and V by 3 bases; bases with no gene match: 2. Germline values: CDR1 SGDLS, CDR2 YYNGEE. The CDR3 consists of 15 residues. In nucleotides, the CDR3 is TGTGCCAGCAGCGCCAGCGGGAGCTCCTACAATGAGCAGTTCTTC. This gives the protein CASSASGSSYNEQFF.

This clone was counted between two and nine times. The V call is TRBV28, the J call TRBJ2-7, with D possibly being TRBD1 (5 bases). The V gene lost 4 bases and the J gene lost 6 bases, with 13 bases spanning the gap. Germline CDR1 is MDHEN and CDR2 is SYDVKM. There are 13 residues in the CDR3. CDR3 residues: CASSSGFAAEQYF. The CDR3 DNA sequence: TGTGCCAGCAGTTCAGGGTTCGCTGCCGAGCAGTACTTC. Full variable domain (rest looked up from reference TRBV28 and TRBJ2-7): DVKVTQSSRYLVKRTGEKVFLECVQDMDHENMFWYRQDPGLGLRLIYFSYDVKMKEKGDIPEGYSVSREKKERFSLILESASTNQTSMYLCASSSGFAAEQYFGPGTRLTVT.

The chain has TRBV19 and TRBJ2-1; 7 positions agree with TRBD2. The CDR3 contains 15 residues. J lost 6 bases, V lost 6 bases, and 11 bases had no gene match. Germline V gene data show CDR1 as LNHDA and CDR2 as SQIVND (reference sequence). CDR3 sequence reads: CASRGLGGGPNEQFF. DNA for the CDR3: TGTGCCAGTAGGGGGTTGGGCGGGGGACCCAATGAGCAGTTCTTC.

The chain's CDR3 is CASSTVPGLATDEQFF. The CDR3 coding sequence is TGTGCCAGCAGTACTGTCCCGGGACTAGCTACCGATGAGCAGTTCTTC. The chain links TRBV27 to TRBJ2-1, with 9 bases that match TRBD2. V was clipped by 5 bases and J by 8 bases; unmatched bases: 13. Germline V gene lookup returns CDR1 MNHEY and CDR2 SMNVEV (reference sequence). The CDR3 length is 16 residues.

This sequence joins TRBV9 and TRBJ2-3, with 13 nucleotides matching TRBD2. The junction had 6 bases not matched to a gene; V was cut back by 4 bases and J by 4 bases. The CDR3 sequence is 16 residues long. CDR1 is SGDLS and CDR2 is YYNGEE in the germline V gene. Written as DNA, the CDR3 is TGTGCCAGCAGCCCGGGACTAGCGGGGAGATCAGATACGCAGTATTTT. It is translated as CASSPGLAGRSDTQYF. The full variable domain, completed using reference TRBV9 and TRBJ2-3, is DSGVTQTPKHLITATGQRVTLRCSPRSGDLSVYWYQQSLDQGLQFLIQYYNGEERAKGNILERFSAQQFPDLHSELNLSSLELGDSALYFCASSPGLAGRSDTQYFGPGTRLTVL.

The gene calls are TRBV19 and TRBJ2-7, with TRBD1 matching over 10 bases. Unmatched junction bases numbered 8, after V lost 6 bases and J lost 6 bases. This CDR3 has 14 amino acids. The germline gives CDR1 LNHDA, CDR2 SQIVND (reference sequence). The CDR3 region has the DNA TGTGCCAGTAGCGCCGGGACAGGGGCTCGCGAGCAGTACTTC. Its protein product is CASSAGTGAREQYF. The whole variable domain, remainder taken from reference TRBV19 and TRBJ2-7, is DGGITQSPKYLFRKEGQNVTLSCEQNLNHDAMYWYRQDPGQGLRLIYYSQIVNDFQKGDIAEGYSVSREKKESFPLTVTSAQKNPTAFYLCASSAGTGAREQYFGPGTRLTVT.

V gene TRBV6-2 or TRBV6-3 combines with J gene TRBJ2-3; 11 nucleotides line up with TRBD2. V lost 5 bases, J lost 2 bases, and 6 bases stayed unmatched. Germline lookup yields CDR1 MNHEY and CDR2 SVGEGT. This CDR3 has 16 amino acids. CDR3 nucleotides: TGTGCCAGCAGTCCAGGGACTAGCGGCTACACAGATACGCAGTATTTT. Encoded protein: CASSPGTSGYTDTQYF.

The gene calls are TRBV2 and TRBJ1-3; possible D gene TRBD1, 5 bases. The germline V and J ends were trimmed by 4 bases and 1 base, with 17 bases remaining between them. Germline CDR1 SNHLY, CDR2 FYNNEI. The CDR3 loop spans 17 amino acids. DNA for the CDR3: TGTGCCAGCAGTGCATTACAAAAACGGGGGTCTGGAAACACCATATATTTT. Its protein is CASSALQKRGSGNTIYF.

The chain is built from TRBV27 and TRBJ2-1; weak D call: TRBD1 (7 bases). Trimming shortened V by 0 bases and J by 7 bases, and 16 bases separated the two germline ends. CDR3 length equals 16 residues. Germline lookup yields CDR1 MNHEY and CDR2 SMNVEV (reference sequence). CDR3 loop: CASSLSGTVGGNEQFF. In nucleotides, the CDR3 is TGTGCCAGCAGTTTATCGGGGACAGTGGGGGGTAATGAGCAGTTCTTC.

The rearrangement joins TRBV10-3 to TRBJ1-1, with D possibly being TRBD1 (5 bases). This CDR3 spans 16 amino acids. CDR1 ENHRY and CDR2 SYGVKD come from the germline V gene. Trimming removed 0 bases from V and 1 base from J, with 12 bases in between. This chain's CDR3 is CAISESGPGGNTEAFF. As DNA, the CDR3 is TGTGCCATCAGTGAGTCGGGGCCGGGGGGGAACACTGAAGCTTTCTTT.